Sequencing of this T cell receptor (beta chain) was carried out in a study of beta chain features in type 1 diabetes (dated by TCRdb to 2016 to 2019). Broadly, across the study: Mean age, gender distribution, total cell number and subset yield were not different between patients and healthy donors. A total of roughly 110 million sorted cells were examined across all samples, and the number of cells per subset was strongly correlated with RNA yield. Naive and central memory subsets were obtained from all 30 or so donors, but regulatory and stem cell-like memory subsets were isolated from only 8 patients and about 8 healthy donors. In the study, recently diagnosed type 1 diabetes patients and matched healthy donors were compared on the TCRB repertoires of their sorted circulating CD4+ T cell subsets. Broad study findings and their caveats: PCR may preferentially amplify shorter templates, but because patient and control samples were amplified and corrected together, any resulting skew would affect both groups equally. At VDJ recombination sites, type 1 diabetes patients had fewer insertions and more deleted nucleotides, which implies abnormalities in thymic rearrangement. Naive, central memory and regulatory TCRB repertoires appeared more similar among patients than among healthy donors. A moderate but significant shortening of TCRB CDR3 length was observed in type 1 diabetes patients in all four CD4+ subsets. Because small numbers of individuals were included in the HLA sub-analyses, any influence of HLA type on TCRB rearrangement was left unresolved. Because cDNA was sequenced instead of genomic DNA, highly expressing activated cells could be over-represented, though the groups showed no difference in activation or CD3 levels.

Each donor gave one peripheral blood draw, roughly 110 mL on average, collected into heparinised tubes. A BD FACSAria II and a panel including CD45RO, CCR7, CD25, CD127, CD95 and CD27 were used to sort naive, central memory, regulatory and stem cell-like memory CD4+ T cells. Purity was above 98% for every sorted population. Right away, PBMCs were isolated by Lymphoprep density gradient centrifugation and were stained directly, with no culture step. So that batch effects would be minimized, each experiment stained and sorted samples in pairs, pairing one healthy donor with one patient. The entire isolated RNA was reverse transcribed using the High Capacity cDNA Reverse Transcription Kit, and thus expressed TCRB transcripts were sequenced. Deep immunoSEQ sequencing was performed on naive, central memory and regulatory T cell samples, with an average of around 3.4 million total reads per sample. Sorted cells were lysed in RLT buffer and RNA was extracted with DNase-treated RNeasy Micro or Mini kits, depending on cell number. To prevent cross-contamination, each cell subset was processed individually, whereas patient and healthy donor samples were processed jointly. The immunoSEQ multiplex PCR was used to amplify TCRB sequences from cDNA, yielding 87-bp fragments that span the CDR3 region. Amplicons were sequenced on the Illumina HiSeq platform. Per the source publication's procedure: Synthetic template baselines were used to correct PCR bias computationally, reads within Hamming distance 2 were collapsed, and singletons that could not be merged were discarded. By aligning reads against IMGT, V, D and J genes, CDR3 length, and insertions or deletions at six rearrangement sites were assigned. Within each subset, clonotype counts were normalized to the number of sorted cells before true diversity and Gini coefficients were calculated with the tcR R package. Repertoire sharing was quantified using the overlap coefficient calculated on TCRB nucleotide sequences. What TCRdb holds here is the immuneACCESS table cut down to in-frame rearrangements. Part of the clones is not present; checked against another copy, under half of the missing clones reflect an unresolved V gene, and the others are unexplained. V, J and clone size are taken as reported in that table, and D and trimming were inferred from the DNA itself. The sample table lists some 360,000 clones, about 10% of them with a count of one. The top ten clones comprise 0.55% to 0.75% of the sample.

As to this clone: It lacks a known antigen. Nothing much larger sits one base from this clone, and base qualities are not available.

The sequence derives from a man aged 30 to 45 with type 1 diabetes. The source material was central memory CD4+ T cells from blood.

The CDR3 sequence is CASSLEQGAVNTQYF. The DNA is as follows: TGCGCCAGCAGCTTGGAGCAGGGGGCTGTGAATACGCAGTATTTT. This chain joins TRBV5-1 to TRBJ2-3, with TRBD1 identical over 8 junction bases. The CDR3 goes from the cysteine to the phenylalanine over 15 residues. The read is trimmed to its CDR3 DNA, 45 bases read in frame from base 1. CDR1 SGHRS and CDR2 YFSETQ were looked up in the germline V gene. V is trimmed back by 0 bases and J by 7 bases, and the junction contains 7 bases that no gene match accounts for.